A selection of T cell receptor beta chains follows, all from one sample in a study of shared clonotypes between healthy human individuals. Measured with immunoSEQ multiplex PCR; TCRdb has only the in-frame clones, and not every one. The data contain under 1 million clones, 80% to 95% of them seen just once; the ten biggest clones take up about 25%. Sequenced input: naive CD8+ T cells sorted from blood. These receptors were taken from a man aged 25 to 45 in good health. CDR3s include the opening cysteine and the closing phenylalanine or tryptophan. A D gene is named only where the DNA matches it firmly. Clone size is not always given. Where it is, it says once, few, many or a class for expanded clones.

.	TRBV10-1	TRBJ2-3	.	TGCGCCAGCAGTGAGGGGGTGACAGATACGCAGTATTTT	CASSEGVTDTQYF
TRBD1	TRBV28	TRBJ1-5	.	TGTGCCAGCAGTTTGCACTCGACAGGGAAGCCCCAGCATTTT	CASSLHSTGKPQHF
.	TRBV13	TRBJ1-1	.	TGTGCCAGCAGCCCCCAGGGTTCACAGTTGTTCACTGAAGCTTTCTTT	CASSPQGSQLFTEAFF
TRBD2	TRBV28	TRBJ2-7	few	TGTGCCAGCAGTCCGGGACTACTGTTCGAGCAGTACTTC	CASSPGLLFEQYF
.	TRBV7-7	TRBJ1-1	.	TGTGCCAGCAGCGTCCAAGGGGGGACTGAAGCTTTCTTT	CASSVQGGTEAFF
TRBD2	TRBV14	TRBJ2-1	.	TGTGCCAGCAGCCAACGGACTAGCGGGCTGGCCTACAATGAGCAGTTCTTC	CASSQRTSGLAYNEQFF
.	TRBV7-9	TRBJ2-7	.	TGTGCCAGCAGCTTAGGGGTTAGCGGAGGCTCCTACGAGCAGTACTTC	CASSLGVSGGSYEQYF
.	TRBV6-5	TRBJ1-4	.	TGTGCCAGCAGCCCGGATCGGGAAAAACTGTTTTTT	CASSPDREKLFF
.	TRBV6-5	TRBJ2-6	.	TGTGCCAGCGGAGGGGTTGGGGCCAACGTCCTGACTTTC	CASGGVGANVLTF
.	TRBV6-5	TRBJ2-7	.	TGTGCCAGCCGAGCCCGGGACAAACTCTTCGAGCAGTACTTC	CASRARDKLFEQYF
.	TRBV7-9	TRBJ2-7	.	TGTGCCAGCAGCTTAGTACTTTACGAGCAGTACTTC	CASSLVLYEQYF
.	TRBV4-1	TRBJ2-2	few	TGCGCCAGCAGCCAAATTGATTACACCGGGGAGCTGTTTTTT	CASSQIDYTGELFF
TRBD1	TRBV30	TRBJ1-3	few	TGTGCCTGGAGTGGGGACAGTTCCTCTGGAAACACCATATATTTT	CAWSGDSSSGNTIYF
.	TRBV2	TRBJ2-7	.	TGTGCCAGCAGCTCCACCGACGGCCCCTACGAGCAGTACTTC	CASSSTDGPYEQYF
.	TRBV2	TRBJ2-1	once	TGTGCCAGCTCCGGACGGAGGGGGCGATGGTTCTTC	CASSGRRGRWFF
.	TRBV4-3	TRBJ2-1	.	TGCGCCAGCAGCCAAGATCGAGGTCTACCCAATGAGCAGTTCTTC	CASSQDRGLPNEQFF
.	TRBV11-2	TRBJ2-7	.	TGTGCCAGCAGCTTGGGGGTCCACGAGCAGTACTTC	CASSLGVHEQYF
TRBD2	TRBV5-1	TRBJ2-2	.	TGCGCCAGCAGCTTGTTTGTAGCGGGAGGGCCAACGGGGGAGCTGTTTTTT	CASSLFVAGGPTGELFF
.	TRBV28	TRBJ2-3	.	TGTGCCAGCAGTTCCCGAGACACTGAACGGAGTGCAGATACGCAGTATTTT	CASSSRDTERSADTQYF
.	TRBV4-1	TRBJ2-5	.	TGCGCCAGCAGCCAAAAACAGGGTTGGGAGACCCAGTACTTC	CASSQKQGWETQYF
.	TRBV21-1	TRBJ1-5	.	TGTGCCAGCAGCGCGCCCGGGGAAAGGGGGTCCAGAGTGGATCAGCCCCAGCATTTT	CASSAPGERGSRVDQPQHF
.	TRBV7-8	TRBJ2-7	.	TGTGCCAGCAGCCTAATCGGGGGGCCCTCCTACGAGCAGTACTTC	CASSLIGGPSYEQYF
TRBD1	TRBV14	TRBJ2-4	.	TGTGCCAGCAGCCGCCCCAGGGGGCGACTAGCCAAAAACATTCAGTACTTC	CASSRPRGRLAKNIQYF
.	TRBV11-2	TRBJ2-7	.	TGTGCCAGCAGCTTAGTAGCGATGGGGGAGCAGTACTTC	CASSLVAMGEQYF
.	TRBV27	TRBJ2-7	.	TGTGCCAGCATGGGACGACTCGAGCAGTACTTC	CASMGRLEQYF
.	TRBV27	TRBJ2-2	.	TGTGCCAGCAGTCCCCTAGCGACAACCCCAACCGGGGAGCTGTTTTTT	CASSPLATTPTGELFF
TRBD2	TRBV9	TRBJ2-1	.	TGTGCCAGCAGCGTGGGGGGCACGGGACTAGAAGTTCGTGAGCAGTTCTTC	CASSVGGTGLEVREQFF
.	TRBV9	TRBJ1-2	.	TGTGCCAGCAGCCCTAGTAGGGGGGCAGAATATTATGGCTACACCTTC	CASSPSRGAEYYGYTF
.	TRBV19	TRBJ2-7	.	TGTGCCAGTAGTATCTCCCGCGCGCTACTTTACGAGCAGTACTTC	CASSISRALLYEQYF
.	TRBV10-3	TRBJ1-1	.	TGTGCCATCAGTGATACAGGAGGGAACACTGAAGCTTTCTTT	CAISDTGGNTEAFF
.	TRBV28	TRBJ2-3	.	TGTGCCAGCAGTTTTCCTAGCGCTGCTACAGATACGCAGTATTTT	CASSFPSAATDTQYF
TRBD1	TRBV9	TRBJ1-1	.	TGTGCCAGCAGCGTAGGACAGGGGGCGACTGAAGCTTTCTTT	CASSVGQGATEAFF
TRBD2	TRBV29-1	TRBJ2-1	.	TGCAGCGTGCGGGGGGGATACAATGAGCAGTTCTTC	CSVRGGYNEQFF
TRBD1	TRBV7-9	TRBJ1-1	.	TGTGCCAGCAGCCCCCGGGACAGGGGCGAATTAAACACTGAAGCTTTCTTT	CASSPRDRGELNTEAFF
.	TRBV5-4	TRBJ1-3	.	TGTGCCAGCAGCTTTAGGGACTCTGGAAACACCATATATTTT	CASSFRDSGNTIYF
.	TRBV27	TRBJ1-1	.	TGTGCCAGCAGTCAACGGACCCCAAGGGAAGCTTTCTTT	CASSQRTPREAFF
.	TRBV7-6	TRBJ2-7	.	TGTGCCAGCAGCCCGACCTCCCTCGGGACAAAAATCTACGAGCAGTACTTC	CASSPTSLGTKIYEQYF
.	TRBV9	TRBJ2-7	.	TGTGCCAGCAGCGTAGCGGCGGGAAACTACGAGCAGTACTTC	CASSVAAGNYEQYF
.	TRBV14	TRBJ2-5	.	TGTGCCAGCAGCCCCTTTCAGACAGCTTACCAAGAGACCCAGTACTTC	CASSPFQTAYQETQYF
TRBD1	TRBV15	TRBJ2-2	.	TGTGCCACCAGCGGGACAGGGAACACCGGGGAGCTGTTTTTT	CATSGTGNTGELFF
.	TRBV27	TRBJ2-7	.	TGTGCCAGCAGTCTGTACGGGGAGATCTACGAGCAGTACTTC	CASSLYGEIYEQYF
.	TRBV27	TRBJ2-7	.	TGTGCCAGCAGCCCCCTGGGTAGGGAAAACGAGCAGTACTTC	CASSPLGRENEQYF
TRBD2	TRBV7-6	TRBJ2-7	.	TGTGCCAGCAGCTTAGGGTCGTTTGTGCGGGAGAGCTCCTACGAGCAGTACTTC	CASSLGSFVRESSYEQYF
.	TRBV6-5	TRBJ2-1	.	TGTGCCAGCAGTTCCGCGGTGGTCCTGGGGCATGAGCAGTTCTTC	CASSSAVVLGHEQFF
.	TRBV6-1	TRBJ1-4	.	TGTGCCAGCAGTGAGGTCAGACGTAATGAAAAACTGTTTTTT	CASSEVRRNEKLFF
TRBD2	TRBV28	TRBJ2-1	.	TGTGCCAGCTTAGAGCGGGAGTACAATGAGCAGTTCTTC	CASLEREYNEQFF
.	TRBV28	TRBJ2-3	.	TGTGCCAGCACTGAGGCGACAGATACGCAGTATTTT	CASTEATDTQYF
.	TRBV11-2	TRBJ2-5	.	TGTGCCAGCAGCTTAGCCCTCCCCGGAGGGAGCGCCAGGGAGACCCAGTACTTC	CASSLALPGGSARETQYF